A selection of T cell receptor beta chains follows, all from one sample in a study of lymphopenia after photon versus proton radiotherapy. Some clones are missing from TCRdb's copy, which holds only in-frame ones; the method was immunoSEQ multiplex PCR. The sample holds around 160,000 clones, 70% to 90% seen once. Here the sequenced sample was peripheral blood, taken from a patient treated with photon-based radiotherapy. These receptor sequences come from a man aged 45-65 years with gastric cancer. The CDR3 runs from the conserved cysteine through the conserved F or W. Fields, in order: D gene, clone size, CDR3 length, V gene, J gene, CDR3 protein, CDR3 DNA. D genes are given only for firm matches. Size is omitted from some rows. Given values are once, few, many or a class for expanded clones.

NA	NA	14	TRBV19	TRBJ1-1	CASSIPGMNTEAFF	TGTGCCAGTAGTATCCCAGGGATGAACACTGAAGCTTTCTTT
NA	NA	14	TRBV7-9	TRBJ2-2	CASSRDRNTGELFF	TGTGCCAGCAGCCGCGACAGGAACACCGGGGAGCTGTTTTTT
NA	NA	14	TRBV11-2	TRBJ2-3	CASSFDGGRDTQYF	TGTGCCAGCAGCTTCGACGGAGGACGGGATACGCAGTATTTT
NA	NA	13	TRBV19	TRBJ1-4	CASSSVGNEKLFF	TGTGCCAGTAGTTCCGTGGGTAATGAAAAACTGTTTTTT
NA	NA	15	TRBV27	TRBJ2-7	CASSGRDSGIYEQYF	TGTGCCAGCAGTGGCCGGGACTCAGGAATCTACGAGCAGTACTTC
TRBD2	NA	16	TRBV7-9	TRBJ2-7	CASSMGTSGSTYEQYF	TGTGCCAGCAGCATGGGGACTAGCGGGTCGACCTACGAGCAGTACTTC
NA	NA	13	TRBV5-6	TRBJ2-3	CASSWDTTDTQYF	TGTGCCAGCAGCTGGGACACCACAGATACGCAGTATTTT
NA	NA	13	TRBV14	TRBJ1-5	CASSQTGNQPQHF	TGTGCCAGCAGCCAAACGGGGAATCAGCCCCAGCATTTT
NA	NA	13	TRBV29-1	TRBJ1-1	CSVQTSLNTEAFF	TGCAGCGTTCAAACATCCTTGAACACTGAAGCTTTCTTT
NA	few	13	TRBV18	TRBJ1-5	CASSPSEYQPQHF	TGTGCCAGCTCACCTTCTGAATACCAGCCCCAGCATTTT
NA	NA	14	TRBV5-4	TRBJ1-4	CASSLLGLNEKLFF	TGTGCCAGCAGCTTGCTGGGCCTGAATGAAAAACTGTTTTTT
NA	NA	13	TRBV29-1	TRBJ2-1	CSVEKSGEDEQFF	TGCAGCGTTGAAAAGTCTGGGGAGGATGAGCAGTTCTTC